This TCR beta chain is drawn from a study of blood T cells in healthy people across ages. The V gene lost 6 bases and the J gene lost 1 base, with 16 bases spanning the gap. CDR1 LGHDT and CDR2 YNNKEL come from the germline V gene (reference sequence). The CDR3 loop spans 16 amino acids. Turning to this clonotype: Its specificity is unknown.

Whole-study findings and limits: Estimated diversity, derived from one million T cells, was regarded as an underestimate.

It was with a sample-barcoded 5' primer and a J-beta primer mix that a second PCR of roughly 7 to 12 cycles was run. Carrying 12 random nucleotides, a template-switch adaptor labeled each individual cDNA molecule. Via MiXCR, TCRdb re-called the 5' RACE reads, giving one row per CDR3 protein. The table records around 790,000 distinct CDR3 sequences, under 45% of them present only once. The receptor was derived from a man in his sixties in good health. The chain links TRBV3-1 to TRBJ2-4, with D possibly being TRBD2 (6 bases). The sample was blood. The CDR3 reads CASSPGGLVAKNIQYF. The CDR3 DNA reads TGTGCCAGCAGTCCCGGGGGTCTGGTGGCCAAAAACATTCAGTACTTC.